These T cell receptor beta chains were read from a single sample in a study of blood T cells in healthy people across ages. TCRdb re-derived calls from the 5' RACE reads in MiXCR, one entry per CDR3 protein. The sample comprises some 550,000 distinct CDR3 sequences, around half of which are singletons, and 20% to 25% rests with the top ten. The sequenced material came from blood. These receptors all come from an elderly man in good health. Each CDR3 is given without its conserved first and last residue. The order of the fields is V gene, D gene, J gene, CDR3 protein. A D gene is named only where the DNA matches it firmly.

TRBV7-2	NA	TRBJ1-3	ASSLQPLSGSAGNTIY
TRBV6-6	TRBD1	TRBJ2-5	ASSQQGQETQY
TRBV30	NA	TRBJ2-1	AWGKGGRSYNEQF
TRBV7-9	TRBD1	TRBJ1-5	ASSPGTGIYSNQPQH
TRBV7-9	NA	TRBJ1-5	ASSLDQQPQH
TRBV7-9	NA	TRBJ2-3	ASSPVEGGPSTDTQY
TRBV2	TRBD2	TRBJ2-3	ASSFAGGSTDTQY
TRBV25-1	NA	TRBJ1-2	ASTGFGGYT
TRBV5-1	NA	TRBJ2-7	ASSFDTYEQY
TRBV29-1	TRBD1	TRBJ2-3	SAQRGGQGAGDTQY
TRBV7-8	NA	NA	ASSLVQGSLGETQY